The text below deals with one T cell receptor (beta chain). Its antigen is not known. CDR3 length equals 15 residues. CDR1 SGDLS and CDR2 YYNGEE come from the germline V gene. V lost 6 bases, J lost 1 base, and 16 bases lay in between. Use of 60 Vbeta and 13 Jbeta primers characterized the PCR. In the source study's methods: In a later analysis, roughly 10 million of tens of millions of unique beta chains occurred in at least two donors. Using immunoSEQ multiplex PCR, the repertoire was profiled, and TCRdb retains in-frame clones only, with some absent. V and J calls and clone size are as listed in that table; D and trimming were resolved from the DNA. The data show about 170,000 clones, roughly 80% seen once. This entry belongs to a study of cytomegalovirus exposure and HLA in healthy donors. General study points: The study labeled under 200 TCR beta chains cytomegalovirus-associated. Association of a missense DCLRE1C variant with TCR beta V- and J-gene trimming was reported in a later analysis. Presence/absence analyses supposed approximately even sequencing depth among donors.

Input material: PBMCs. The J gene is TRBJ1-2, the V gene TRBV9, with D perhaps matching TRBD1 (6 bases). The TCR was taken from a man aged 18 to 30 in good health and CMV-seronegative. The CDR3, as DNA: TGTGCCAGCACCCACCGGGACACGTATAACTATGGCTACACCTTC. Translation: CASTHRDTYNYGYTF.